This TCR beta chain comes out of a study of human T cells and chemical hapten exposure. Study as a whole: Diphenylcyclopropenone, dosed weekly to the scalp, was given to patients throughout the approximately 25-week study. Slight differences in pooled library volume were the main source of varying TCR yields across samples.

Trimming took 3 bases from V and 3 from J, leaving 15 bases between them. This CDR3 is built from 14 residues. Germline CDR1 is DFQATT and CDR2 is SNEGSKA (reference sequence). One entry per CDR3 protein, called by TCRdb with MiXCR from the RACE reads. Of roughly 81,000 distinct CDR3 sequences in the sample, 8.5% were seen once. This sample's time point: pre-sensitization, week 0. Noted treatment: therapeutic diphenylcyclopropenone sensitization with weekly scalp DPC. Study results and limitations: Sensitizing with DPC caused no change in TCRs above 1 in 1000 frequency. Expanded TCRs clustered into significantly more large CDR3 similarity groups than controls, the analysis revealed.

This clonotype was seen repeatedly, ten times or more. What it binds is not known. This material consisted of whole blood, taken in connection with sensitization to the hapten diphenylcyclopropenone (DPC). The gene calls are TRBV20-1 and TRBJ2-7; either TRBD1 or TRBD2 may supply D (5 bases each). This TCR was sampled from a man between 40 and 49 years old with alopecia areata. Some clones in this sample may be carry-over from other donors' samples. Here the CDR3 DNA reads TGCAGTGCTAGGGGACGGTCGGGATTCTACGAGCAGTACTTC. It translates to CSARGRSGFYEQYF.